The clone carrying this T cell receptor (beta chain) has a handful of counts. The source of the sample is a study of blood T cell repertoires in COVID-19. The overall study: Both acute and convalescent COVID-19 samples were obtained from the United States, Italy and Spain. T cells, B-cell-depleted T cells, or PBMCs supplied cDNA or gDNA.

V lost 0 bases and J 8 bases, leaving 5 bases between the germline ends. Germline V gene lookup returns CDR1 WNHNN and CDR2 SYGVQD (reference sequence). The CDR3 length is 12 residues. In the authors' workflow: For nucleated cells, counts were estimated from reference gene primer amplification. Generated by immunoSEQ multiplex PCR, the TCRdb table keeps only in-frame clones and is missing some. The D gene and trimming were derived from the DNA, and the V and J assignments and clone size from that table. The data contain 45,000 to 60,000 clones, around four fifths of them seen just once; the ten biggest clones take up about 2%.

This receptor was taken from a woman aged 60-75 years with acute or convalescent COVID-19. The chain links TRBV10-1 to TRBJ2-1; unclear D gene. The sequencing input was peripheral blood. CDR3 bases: TGCGCCAGCAGTGAGTCTAGCTATGAGCAGTTCTTC. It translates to CASSESSYEQFF.